This entry lists 7 T cell receptor beta chains sequenced from one sample in a study of CD8+ T cells in alopecia areata. cDNA reverse transcribed from extracted RNA served as the sequencing template. Generated by immunoSEQ multiplex PCR, the TCRdb table keeps only in-frame clones and is missing some. The repertoire holds just over 30,000 clones, with roughly 58% as singletons. Sequencing was done on a sample of NKG2D-high CD8+ T cells sorted from blood. These receptors were collected from a human donor with alopecia areata.

This chain joins TRBV29-1 and TRBJ2-3; TRBD2 aligns across 12 bases. V lost 6 bases, J lost 2 bases, and 3 bases stayed unmatched. CDR3 length equals 14 residues. Looked up from germline, CDR1 is SQVTM and CDR2 is ANQGSEA. The CDR3 region is CSVGLAGYTDTQYF. The CDR3 nucleotides are TGCAGCGTCGGACTAGCGGGGTACACAGATACGCAGTATTTT.

The chain couples TRBV7-2 to TRBJ2-1; TRBD2 might be the D (6 bases). V gave up 5 bases and J gave up 0 bases, with 11 bases separating them. The germline gives CDR1 SGHTA, CDR2 FQGNSA. The CDR3 contains 15 residues. The CDR3 region is CASSPAGSSYNEQFF. Written as DNA, the CDR3 is TGTGCCAGCAGCCCAGCCGGGAGCTCCTACAATGAGCAGTTCTTC.

The rearrangement joins TRBV2 to TRBJ2-3; 13 bases agree with TRBD2. There are 15 residues in the CDR3. V dropped 6 bases and J dropped 4; count of bases not matched to a gene: 4. Germline loops: CDR1 SNHLY, CDR2 FYNNEI. The CDR3 DNA follows: TGTGCCAGCAGCCCCGGACTAGCGGGAGCAGATACGCAGTATTTT. Residues: CASSPGLAGADTQYF.

The rearrangement joins TRBV7-6 to TRBJ2-6, with TRBD1 as a possible D gene (6 bases). This CDR3 contains 20 residues. CDR1 and CDR2 (germline): SGHVS, FNYEAQ. Trimming shortened V by 5 bases and J by 7 bases, and 30 bases separated the two germline ends. Written as DNA, the CDR3 is TGTGCCAGCAGCGCGACCCTTGGTTGGGACACAGCAAGTTCCGCCAACGTCCTGACTTTC. Encoded protein: CASSATLGWDTASSANVLTF.

This sequence joins TRBV7-9 and TRBJ1-6; D uncertain. Trimming stripped 5 bases from V and 9 bases from J, with 5 bases between. CDR3 length: 11 amino acids. Germline V CDR1 and CDR2: SEHNR, FQNEAQ (reference sequence). For the CDR3, the DNA is TGTGCCAGCAGCCTGGGTTCACCCCTCCACTTT. Protein sequence: CASSLGSPLHF.

V is TRBV27 and J is TRBJ1-1, with D uncertain. Trimming took 4 bases from V and 0 from J, leaving 9 bases between them. This CDR3 has 14 residues. Germline CDR1 is MNHEY and CDR2 is SMNVEV (reference sequence). The CDR3 nucleotides are TGTGCCAGCAGTTCTCCCGCTTTGAACACTGAAGCTTTCTTT. It yields the protein CASSSPALNTEAFF.

The V and J genes are TRBV5-8 and TRBJ2-1; 10 bases fit TRBD2. From germline, CDR1 is SGHTS and CDR2 YDEGEE. The CDR3 is 17 amino acids. Trimming at V came to 3 bases and at J to 4 bases, leaving 10 bases not matched to a gene. The CDR3 is CASSSGVAAGGYNEQFF. CDR3 in DNA: TGTGCCAGCAGCTCAGGAGTGGCAGCGGGAGGGTACAATGAGCAGTTCTTC.